This T cell receptor beta chain was recovered during a study of molecular identifiers for immune sequencing clone quantification. Whole-study results and caveats: Clonotypes topping 20 RNA copies carried over 97% of effector molecules but under 1% of naive ones. Detection of one spiked Jurkat cell's TCR RNA reportedly worked in some 980,000 naive cells.

Sorting recovered naive CD8 T cells on a CD8+CD4-CCR7+CD45RA+ profile. Methods described previously, with TCR primers listed, were used for bulk TCR libraries. From the PCR reads, TCRdb called clonotypes with MiXCR, one entry per CDR3 protein. The sample contains some 680,000 distinct CDR3 sequences, roughly 23% of which appear only once. This CDR3 has 16 residues. This clonotype was seen a few times. What it binds is unknown. One end of the junction fails to match germline, which may point to a read error. Sequencing input: naive CD8+ T cells from blood, with Jurkat cell RNA spiked in. Subset given: FACS-sorted CD8+CD4-CCR7+CD45RA+ naive T cells. The genes are TRBV12-3 or TRBV12-4 and TRBJ1-4; D ambiguous. The receptor comes from a human donor in good health. Some libraries in this study had Jurkat cell RNA spiked in. Written as DNA, the CDR3 is TGTGCCAGCAGTTATACGGCCGCAGCAACTAATGGAAAACTGTTTTTT. This sequence encodes CASSYTAAATNGKLFF.